This entry lists 28 T cell receptor beta chains sequenced from one sample in a study of human versus mouse CDR3 diversity and MHC coevolution. This table comes from immunoSEQ multiplex PCR, and its TCRdb copy is limited to in-frame clones, with some not included. The sample shows more than 55,000 clones, 85% to 95% of them seen only once. Sequencing input: naive CD4+ T cells from blood. Subset defined: CD45RO-negative CD62L-positive naive CD4 T cells. The receptors stem from a person aged 55-75 years in good health.

This clone was detected only once. The CDR3 loop is CASSSRGTNEKLFF. The CDR3 DNA reads TGTGCCAGCAGTAGCAGGGGAACTAATGAAAAACTGTTTTTT. J is TRBJ1-4 and V is TRBV6-5, with D tentatively TRBD1 (6 bases). The CDR3 consists of 14 residues. The V end was cut by 5 bases, the J end by 1 base, with 8 bases between. Germline loops: CDR1 MNHEY, CDR2 SVGAGI.

V is TRBV7-2 and J is TRBJ2-1; D remains unclear. Germline CDR1 reads SGHTA; CDR2 reads FQGNSA. Trimming left V 0 bases short and J 2 bases short, with 8 bases between. The CDR3 contains 15 residues. The CDR3 reads CASSLAGATYNEQFF. In nucleotides, the CDR3 is TGTGCCAGCAGCTTAGCCGGAGCGACCTACAATGAGCAGTTCTTC.

CDR3 nucleotide sequence: TGTGCCAGCAGTTTTGTGGGGCAATCGCGGGAGCAGTTCTTC. This translates into CASSFVGQSREQFF. V is TRBV28 and J is TRBJ2-1; D might be TRBD1 (5 bases). Trimming left V 3 bases short and J 10 bases short, with 16 bases between. The CDR3 runs 14 residues. Germline V gives CDR1 MDHEN, CDR2 SYDVKM.

V gene TRBV6-6 combines with J gene TRBJ1-2, with TRBD1 matching over 9 bases. V gave up 5 bases and J gave up 7 bases; unmatched junction bases: 5. The CDR3 contains 13 residues. The germline V gene has CDR1 MNHNY and CDR2 SVGAGI (reference sequence). CDR3 sequence reads: CASSQQGAGGYTF. The CDR3, as DNA: TGTGCCAGCAGTCAACAGGGGGCGGGTGGCTACACCTTC.

V usage is TRBV6-1 and J usage is TRBJ2-3; 8 nucleotides match TRBD2. Germline V gene sequence: CDR1 MNHNS, CDR2 SASEGT. The CDR3 totals 14 residues. Unmatched junction bases numbered 8, after V lost 6 bases and J lost 6 bases. CDR3 protein: CASRWELAVDTQYF. CDR3 nucleotides: TGTGCCAGCAGGTGGGAACTAGCGGTGGATACGCAGTATTTT.

This chain uses TRBV27 with TRBJ2-5; 7 nucleotides align to TRBD1. Germline CDR1 reads MNHEY; CDR2 reads SMNVEV (reference sequence). V lost 6 bases and J lost 2; bases outside the gene matches: 21. The CDR3 extends over 19 amino acids. This chain's CDR3 is CASSDFDDRAVLIQETQYF. CDR3 sequence (DNA): TGTGCCAGCAGCGATTTTGATGACAGGGCCGTTTTAATACAAGAGACCCAGTACTTC.

The chain combines TRBV6-5 with TRBJ1-4, with a tentative D call TRBD1 (6 bases). The length of the CDR3 is 14 residues. Trimming removed 6 bases at V and 0 bases at J, with 8 bases between. Germline loops: CDR1 MNHEY, CDR2 SVGAGI. This CDR3 reads CASSRTATNEKLFF. CDR3 in DNA: TGTGCCAGCAGCCGGACAGCAACTAATGAAAAACTGTTTTTT.

The chain has TRBV7-9 and TRBJ2-1; TRBD1 aligns across 12 bases. CDR3 size: 15 residues. Germline CDR1 SEHNR, CDR2 FQNEAQ (reference sequence). V shed 3 bases and J 7 bases; nucleotides not matched to a gene: 4. This chain's CDR3 is CASSFRDRGLNEQFF. The CDR3 DNA reads TGTGCCAGCAGCTTCCGGGACAGGGGGCTAAATGAGCAGTTCTTC.

The chain carries TRBV27 and TRBJ2-1; D is unresolved. V lost 3 bases to trimming and J lost 2 bases, with 11 bases between them. Per germline, CDR1 MNHEY and CDR2 SMNVEV (reference sequence). CDR3 length: 15 amino acids. The CDR3 region is CASSFLGATYNEQFF. The CDR3, as DNA: TGTGCCAGCAGTTTTCTCGGAGCAACCTACAATGAGCAGTTCTTC.

The chain recombines TRBV11-2 with TRBJ2-5; tentatively, D is TRBD2 (6 bases). This CDR3 contains 15 residues. Trimming pared 1 base from V and 2 bases from J, leaving 11 bases between. Germline assignment: CDR1 SGHAT and CDR2 FQNNGV. The CDR3: CASSLATSPQETQYF. The CDR3 DNA follows: TGTGCCAGCAGCTTAGCAACTAGCCCTCAAGAGACCCAGTACTTC.

The chain is built from TRBV15 and TRBJ2-1; a weak D match, TRBD2 (6 bases). Germline assignment: CDR1 LNHNV and CDR2 YYDKDF (reference sequence). The V end was cut by 2 bases, the J end by 5 bases, with 19 bases between. CDR3 size: 17 residues. CDR3 DNA sequence: TGTGCCACCAGCAGATCAATCCTTGGGACTGAAAACAATGAGCAGTTCTTC. This sequence encodes CATSRSILGTENNEQFF.

The V and J genes are TRBV30 and TRBJ1-6, with no clear D. This CDR3 has 15 amino acids. Deletions cut 3 bases from V and 6 bases from J, with 15 bases between. Germline values: CDR1 GTSNPN, CDR2 SVGIG (reference sequence). The CDR3 DNA reads TGTGCCTGGAGGGGTACAGTCGGTATTAATTCACCCCTCCACTTT. Translated, it gives CAWRGTVGINSPLHF.

The chain links TRBV2 to TRBJ2-2, with a tentative D call TRBD2 (6 bases). The CDR3 extends over 15 amino acids. The germline V gene encodes CDR1 SNHLY and CDR2 FYNNEI. V shed 4 bases and J shed 4 bases, with 13 bases lying between them. The CDR3 loop reads CASSGVGAGTGELFF. The CDR3 DNA reads as TGTGCCAGCAGTGGGGTGGGAGCGGGCACCGGGGAGCTGTTTTTT.

This clone has just a few counts. The chain employs TRBV19 and TRBJ1-4; no clear D gene. Germline loops: CDR1 LNHDA, CDR2 SQIVND (reference sequence). CDR3 length: 13 residues. V was trimmed by 6 bases and J by 0 bases, leaving 5 bases between them. The CDR3 nucleotides are TGTGCCAGTAGCGGGACAACTAATGAAAAACTGTTTTTT. Its protein is CASSGTTNEKLFF.

This chain connects TRBV18 to TRBJ2-7, with TRBD2 as a possible D gene (6 bases). The germline gives CDR1 KGHSH, CDR2 LQKENI. This CDR3 comprises 13 residues. Trimming stripped 8 bases from V and 5 bases from J, with 16 bases between. The CDR3 bases are TGTGCCAGCCGGAGGGACGGAGGAGACGAGCAGTACTTC. Translated, it gives CASRRDGGDEQYF.

V and J are TRBV5-1 and TRBJ2-7; 11 positions match TRBD1. CDR3 length equals 16 residues. V lost 2 bases and J lost 2; bases outside the gene matches: 6. Germline CDR1 is SGHRS and CDR2 is YFSETQ. CDR3 protein: CASSFGEGQGAYEQYF. DNA of the CDR3: TGCGCCAGCAGCTTCGGGGAGGGACAGGGGGCCTACGAGCAGTACTTC. The full variable domain, with the rest looked up from reference TRBV5-1 and TRBJ2-7, is KAGVTQTPRYLIKTRGQQVTLSCSPISGHRSVSWYQQTPGQGLQFLFEYFSETQRNKGNFPGRFSGRQFSNSRSEMNVSTLELGDSALYLCASSFGEGQGAYEQYFGPGTRLTVT.

The rearrangement uses TRBV5-1 and TRBJ2-7; 9 bases are shared with TRBD1. With V trimmed by 0 bases and J by 5 bases, 6 bases remained unmatched. Germline V CDR1 and CDR2: SGHRS, YFSETQ. This CDR3 has 15 amino acids. The CDR3 protein is CASSLEDRGLDEQYF. The CDR3 region has the DNA TGCGCCAGCAGCTTGGAGGACAGGGGATTGGACGAGCAGTACTTC.

V usage is TRBV10-3 and J usage is TRBJ2-5; 7 bases line up with TRBD1. The CDR3 is 14 residues long. Germline V gene data show CDR1 as ENHRY and CDR2 as SYGVKD. J gave up 1 base and V 8 bases, and 7 bases lay outside the gene matches. As DNA, the CDR3 is TGTGCCATCTCACGCGACAGGGCCCAAGAGACCCAGTACTTC. Amino acid sequence: CAISRDRAQETQYF.

The chain is built from TRBV5-8 and TRBJ2-7; a possible D gene is TRBD2 (6 bases). V was pared by 7 bases and J by 3 bases, with 17 bases between. CDR3 length equals 14 residues. Germline V gives CDR1 SGHTS, CDR2 YDEGEE. In nucleotides, the CDR3 is TGTGCCAGCGCCCGGGTGACTAGGAGCTACGAGCAGTACTTC. Protein: CASARVTRSYEQYF.

This rearrangement joins TRBV5-1 to TRBJ2-7, with 10 bases lining up with TRBD1. Germline V CDR1 and CDR2: SGHRS, YFSETQ. Unmatched junction bases numbered 5, after V lost 3 bases and J lost 2 bases. The CDR3 sequence is 15 residues long. CDR3 amino acids: CASSSTGTGAYEQYF. CDR3 nucleotide sequence: TGCGCCAGCAGCTCTACCGGGACAGGGGCCTACGAGCAGTACTTC.

The V gene is TRBV10-2, the J gene TRBJ2-2, with 9 bases matching TRBD1. The CDR3 consists of 15 residues. Trimming cost V 2 bases and J 4 bases; bases outside gene matches: 2. Germline CDR1 and CDR2: WSHSY and SAAADI. The CDR3 nucleotides read TGCGCCAGCAGTGAGGGGACAGGGCTCACCGGGGAGCTGTTTTTT. It is translated as CASSEGTGLTGELFF.

The J gene is TRBJ1-3, the V gene TRBV6-5; possibly TRBD1 for D (5 bases). This CDR3 contains 12 residues. V lost 6 bases and J lost 4, with 7 bases in between. Germline CDR1 MNHEY, CDR2 SVGAGI. Here the CDR3 DNA reads TGTGCCAGCAGCAACAGGGGAAACACCATATATTTT. Its protein product is CASSNRGNTIYF.

The chain is built from TRBV4-1 and TRBJ2-5; TRBD1 matches 7 bases. The CDR3 length is 15 residues. Germline V lookup: CDR1 MGHRA, CDR2 YSYEKL. V lost 6 bases, J lost 1 base, and 8 bases stayed unmatched. CDR3 loop: CASSWNGQAQETQYF. The CDR3 DNA reads as TGCGCCAGCAGTTGGAACGGACAGGCCCAAGAGACCCAGTACTTC.

The CDR3: CASSPLRPNNEQFF. The CDR3, as DNA: TGCGCCAGCAGCCCCCTCAGGCCAAACAATGAGCAGTTCTTC. The chain links TRBV5-1 to TRBJ2-1; unclear D gene. CDR1 and CDR2 from the germline V gene are SGHRS and YFSETQ. CDR3 length: 14 residues. V was cut by 4 bases and J by 5 bases, with 13 bases left in between.

This clone was picked up one time. CDR3 protein: CASSVRDKMYNEQFF. DNA for the CDR3: TGTGCCAGCAGCGTTCGGGACAAAATGTACAATGAGCAGTTCTTC. The chain employs TRBV9 and TRBJ2-1; D might be TRBD1 (6 bases). Trimming pared 2 bases from V and 4 bases from J, leaving 13 bases between. Germline V gives CDR1 SGDLS, CDR2 YYNGEE. There are 15 residues in the CDR3. The variable domain in full, with the rest retrieved from reference TRBV9 and TRBJ2-1, is DSGVTQTPKHLITATGQRVTLRCSPRSGDLSVYWYQQSLDQGLQFLIQYYNGEERAKGNILERFSAQQFPDLHSELNLSSLELGDSALYFCASSVRDKMYNEQFFGPGTRLTVL.

The chain links TRBV5-1 to TRBJ2-1; the D gene is possibly TRBD1 (6 bases). Trimming stripped 4 bases from V and 5 bases from J, with 13 bases between. This CDR3 has 14 amino acids. Per germline, CDR1 SGHRS and CDR2 YFSETQ. The CDR3 sequence is CASSGSRGNNEQFF. CDR3 bases: TGCGCCAGCAGCGGGAGCAGGGGTAACAATGAGCAGTTCTTC.

This clone appeared once. This chain links TRBV5-1 with TRBJ2-1, with 7 bases identical to TRBD2. There are 16 residues in the CDR3. J lost 0 bases, V lost 4 bases, and 7 bases had no gene match. Germline CDR1 SGHRS, CDR2 YFSETQ. CDR3 amino acids: CASSEGRGGSYNEQFF. The CDR3 DNA sequence: TGCGCCAGCAGCGAGGGGAGGGGAGGCTCCTACAATGAGCAGTTCTTC.

The rearrangement links TRBV5-1 to TRBJ2-2; D is possibly TRBD1 (6 bases). Trimming left V 4 bases short and J 5 bases short, with 15 bases between. This CDR3 spans 15 amino acids. Looked up from germline, CDR1 is SGHRS and CDR2 is YFSETQ. The CDR3 region is CASSRTGTSTGELFF. The CDR3 DNA sequence: TGCGCCAGCAGCCGTACCGGGACAAGTACCGGGGAGCTGTTTTTT.